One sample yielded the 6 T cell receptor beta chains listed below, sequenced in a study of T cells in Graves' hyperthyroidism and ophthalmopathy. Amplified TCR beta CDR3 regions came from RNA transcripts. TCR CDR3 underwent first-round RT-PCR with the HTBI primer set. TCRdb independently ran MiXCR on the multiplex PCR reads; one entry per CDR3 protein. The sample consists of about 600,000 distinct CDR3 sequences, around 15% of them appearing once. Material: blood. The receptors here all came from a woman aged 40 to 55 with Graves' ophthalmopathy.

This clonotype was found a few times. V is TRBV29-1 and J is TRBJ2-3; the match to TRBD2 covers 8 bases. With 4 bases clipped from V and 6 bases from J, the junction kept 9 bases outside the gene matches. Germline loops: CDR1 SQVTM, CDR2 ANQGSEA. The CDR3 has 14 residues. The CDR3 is CSVVDSGMTDTQYF. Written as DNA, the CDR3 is TGCAGCGTTGTCGATAGCGGGATGACGGATACGCAGTATTTT.

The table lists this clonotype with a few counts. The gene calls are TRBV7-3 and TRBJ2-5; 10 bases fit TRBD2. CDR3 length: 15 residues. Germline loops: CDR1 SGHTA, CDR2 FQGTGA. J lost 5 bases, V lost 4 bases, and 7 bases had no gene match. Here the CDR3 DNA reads TGTGCCAGCAGCTCCCAAGCGGGGGGGGTGGAGACCCAGTACTTC. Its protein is CASSSQAGGVETQYF.

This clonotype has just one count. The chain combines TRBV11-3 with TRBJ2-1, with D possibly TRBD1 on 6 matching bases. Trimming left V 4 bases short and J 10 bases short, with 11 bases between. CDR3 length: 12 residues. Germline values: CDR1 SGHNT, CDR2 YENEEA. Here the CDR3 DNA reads TGTGCCAGCAGCTCATCCGGGACAGAGCAGTTCTTC. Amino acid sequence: CASSSSGTEQFF. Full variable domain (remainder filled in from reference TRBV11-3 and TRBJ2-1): EAGVVQSPRYKIIEKKQPVAFWCNPISGHNTLYWYLQNLGQGPELLIRYENEEAVDDSQLPKDRFSAERLKGVDSTLKIQPAELGDSAVYLCASSSSGTEQFFGPGTRLTVL.

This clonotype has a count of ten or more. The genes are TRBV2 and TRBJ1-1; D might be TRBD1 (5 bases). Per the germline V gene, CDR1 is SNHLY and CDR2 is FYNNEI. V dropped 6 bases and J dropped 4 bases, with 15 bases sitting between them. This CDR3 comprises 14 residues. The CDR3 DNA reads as TGTGCCAGCAGCCGCCAGGGAAGTATCACTGAAGCTTTCTTT. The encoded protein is CASSRQGSITEAFF. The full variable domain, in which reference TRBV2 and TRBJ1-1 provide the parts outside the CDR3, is EPEVTQTPSHQVTQMGQEVILRCVPISNHLYFYWYRQILGQKVEFLVSFYNNEISEKSEIFDDQFSVERPDGSNFTLKIRSTKLEDSAMYFCASSRQGSITEAFFGQGTRLTVV.

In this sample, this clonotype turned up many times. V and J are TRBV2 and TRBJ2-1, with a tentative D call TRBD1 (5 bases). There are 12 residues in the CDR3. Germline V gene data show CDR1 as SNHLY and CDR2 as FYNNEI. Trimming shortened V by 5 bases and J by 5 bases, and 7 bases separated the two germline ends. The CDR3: CASSRGNNEQFF. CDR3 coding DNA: TGTGCCAGCAGTAGGGGAAACAATGAGCAGTTCTTC.

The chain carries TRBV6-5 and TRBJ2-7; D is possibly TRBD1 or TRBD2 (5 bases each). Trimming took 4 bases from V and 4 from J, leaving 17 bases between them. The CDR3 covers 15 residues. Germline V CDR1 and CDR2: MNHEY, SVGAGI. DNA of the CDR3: TGTGCCAGCAGTTCCCTCAGGGACCCAAAGTACGAGCAGTACTTC. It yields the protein CASSSLRDPKYEQYF.